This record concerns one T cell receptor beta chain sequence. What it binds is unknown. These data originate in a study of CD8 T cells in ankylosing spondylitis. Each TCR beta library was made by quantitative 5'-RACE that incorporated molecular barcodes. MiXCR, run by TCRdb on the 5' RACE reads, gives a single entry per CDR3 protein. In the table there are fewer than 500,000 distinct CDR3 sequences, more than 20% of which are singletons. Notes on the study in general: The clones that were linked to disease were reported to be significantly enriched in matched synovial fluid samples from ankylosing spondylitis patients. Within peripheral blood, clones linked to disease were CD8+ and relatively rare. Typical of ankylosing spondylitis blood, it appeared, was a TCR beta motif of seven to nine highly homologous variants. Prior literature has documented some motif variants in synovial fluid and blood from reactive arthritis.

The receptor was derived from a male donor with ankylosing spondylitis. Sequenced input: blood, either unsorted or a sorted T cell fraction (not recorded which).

CDR3 residues: CASSHPTGQETQYF. The CDR3 DNA follows: TGTGCCAGCAGCCACCCGACAGGGCAGGAGACCCAGTACTTC. J is TRBJ2-5 and V is TRBV3-1; TRBD1 matches 7 bases. The CDR3 loop spans 14 amino acids. In germline, CDR1 is LGHDT, CDR2 YNNKEL (reference sequence). V lost 3 bases to trimming and J lost 5 bases; unmatched junction nucleotides: 6.